This T cell receptor beta chain was obtained from a study of CD8 T cells in Susac syndrome. TEMRA cells were enriched by FACS, and CD4+ and CD8+ T cells were negatively isolated. Reverse transcription of roughly 0.5 to 1 ug RNA was carried out with random hexamers. TCRdb recomputed calls from the immunoSEQ multiplex PCR reads with MiXCR, one row per CDR3 protein. The table shows some 170,000 distinct CDR3 sequences, with just under 95% occurring only once. The V and J ends lost 0 bases and 11 bases respectively, with 18 bases between them. CDR1 and CDR2 from the germline V gene are SGHRS and YFSETQ. The CDR3 contains 14 residues.

The chain is built from TRBV5-1 and TRBJ2-7; D is perhaps TRBD1 or TRBD2 (5 bases each). This TCR was sampled from a human donor in good health. Sequences were obtained from CD4+ T cells from PBMCs. The CDR3 DNA is TGCGCCAGCAGCTTGGCAAGACCCCAAGGGGAGAAGTACTTC. It encodes CASSLARPQGEKYF.